Shown below are 3 T cell receptor beta chains from a single sample sequenced in a study of T cell repertoires in cytomegalovirus infection. TCRdb used MiXCR to reprocess the reads, holding one entry per CDR3 protein. Altogether about a million distinct CDR3 sequences are present, roughly 30% being singletons, with the ten largest covering around an eighth. No cognate antigen is known for these TCRs. The sequencing here drew on cultured CD8+ T cells from PBMCs, taken from culture after CMV antigen stimulation. The source is a human donor in good health (CMV status not recorded). Some clones in this sample may be carry-over from other donors' samples.

The V and J genes are TRBV6-5 and TRBJ2-1; 8 nucleotides match TRBD1. Germline-derived CDR1 and CDR2 are MNHEY and SVGAGI. The V and J ends lost 4 bases and 5 bases, in that order; junction bases with no gene match: 4. This CDR3 comprises 14 residues. CDR3 nucleotides: TGTGCCAGCAGTTCCGAACAGGGGGACAATGAGCAGTTCTTC. Its protein product is CASSSEQGDNEQFF.

V usage is TRBV20-1 and J usage is TRBJ2-1, with 9 positions matching TRBD2. The germline gives CDR1 DFQATT, CDR2 SNEGSKA (reference sequence). The CDR3 runs 17 residues. With V trimmed by 0 bases and J by 7 bases, 13 bases remained unmatched. Here the CDR3 reads CSARDRGGAKKGNEQFF. In DNA, the CDR3 is TGCAGTGCTAGAGATCGCGGGGGGGCCAAAAAGGGGAATGAGCAGTTCTTC.

The rearrangement links TRBV27 to TRBJ2-1, with 9 bases lining up with TRBD2. CDR1 and CDR2 (germline): MNHEY, SMNVEV (reference sequence). This CDR3 is 14 amino acids long. The junction had 6 bases not matched to a gene; V was cut back by 5 bases and J by 7 bases. CDR3 DNA sequence: TGTGCCAGCAGTATAATAGCGGGGGTTAATGAGCAGTTCTTC. It specifies CASSIIAGVNEQFF.